These 12 T cell receptor beta chains were all obtained from the same sample, sequenced in a study of blood T cell repertoires in COVID-19. Measured with immunoSEQ multiplex PCR; TCRdb has only the in-frame clones, and not every one. The sample yields 180,000 or so clones, 81% seen once. The sample consisted of peripheral blood. The source is a woman aged 40 to 50 with COVID-19, enrolled during active disease.

The rearrangement joins TRBV5-6 to TRBJ2-1; 10 positions agree with TRBD2. Germline CDR1 is SGHDT and CDR2 is YYEEEE. V was pared by 3 bases and J by 4 bases, with 4 bases of the junction left unmatched. The CDR3 contains 15 residues. The CDR3 loop is CASSSLAGSYNEQFF. The CDR3 DNA is TGTGCCAGCAGCTCACTAGCGGGATCTTACAATGAGCAGTTCTTC.

V and J are TRBV2 and TRBJ2-2; D remains unclear. This CDR3 has 16 amino acids. V lost 3 bases and J lost 0, with 11 bases in between. Germline assignment: CDR1 SNHLY and CDR2 FYNNEI. This CDR3 is CASSEAHPANTGELFF. DNA of the CDR3: TGTGCCAGCAGTGAGGCCCACCCTGCGAACACCGGGGAGCTGTTTTTT.

This chain connects TRBV9 to TRBJ1-1, with no clear D. The V gene lost 0 bases and the J gene lost 6 bases, with 12 bases spanning the gap. The CDR3 covers 14 residues. Germline CDR1 reads SGDLS; CDR2 reads YYNGEE. The CDR3 is CASSVDPAVSEAFF. The CDR3 DNA sequence: TGTGCCAGCAGCGTAGACCCCGCAGTATCTGAAGCTTTCTTT.

The rearrangement links TRBV19 to TRBJ2-2; D remains ambiguous. V gave up 8 bases and J gave up 1 base, with 8 bases separating them. Germline assignment: CDR1 LNHDA and CDR2 SQIVND (reference sequence). The CDR3 totals 13 residues. The CDR3 nucleotides read TGTGCCAGTGGCCTCCAGAACACCGGGGAGCTGTTTTTT. It codes for CASGLQNTGELFF.

The chain uses TRBV3-1 (or the pseudogene TRBV3-2) and TRBJ2-7, with D possibly matching TRBD2 (5 bases). V gave up 5 bases and J gave up 7 bases, with 9 bases separating them. Germline loops: CDR1 LGHDT, CDR2 YNNKEL (reference sequence). This CDR3 comprises 11 residues. DNA for the CDR3: TGTGCCAGCAGCAGGGAGCGGGAGCAGTACTTC. Translated, it gives CASSREREQYF.

The chain employs TRBV4-1 and TRBJ2-5; 9 bases are a match to TRBD1. The CDR3 loop spans 17 amino acids. The germline V gene encodes CDR1 MGHRA and CDR2 YSYEKL. V shed 0 bases, J shed 7 bases, and the junction held 12 bases outside the gene matches. In DNA form, the CDR3 reads TGCGCCAGCAGCCAAGATGTGCACAGGGGGCCTCCTAGGACCCAGTACTTC. Its translation is CASSQDVHRGPPRTQYF.

This chain joins TRBV6-4 and TRBJ2-3; the match to TRBD2 covers 10 bases. V was clipped by 2 bases and J by 4 bases; unmatched bases: 0. The CDR3 has 14 residues. CDR1 and CDR2 (germline): MRHNA, SNTAGT. CDR3 residues: CASSDGLAADTQYF. DNA for the CDR3: TGTGCCAGCAGTGACGGACTAGCGGCAGATACGCAGTATTTT.

The sample holds a few counts of this clone. This chain connects TRBV5-6 to TRBJ1-1, with D possibly matching TRBD1 (6 bases). The CDR3 loop spans 13 amino acids. Germline V gives CDR1 SGHDT, CDR2 YYEEEE. Trimming took off 5 bases at V and 9 bases at J, with 17 bases between the two ends. This CDR3 reads CASRDTGIGQAFF. DNA for the CDR3: TGTGCCAGCAGAGATACAGGGATCGGCCAAGCTTTCTTT.

For the CDR3, the DNA is TGCGCCAGCACCCACGGGAGGGGGTATGGCTACACCTTC. This encodes CASTHGRGYGYTF. This chain uses TRBV10-2 with TRBJ1-2; tentative D call: TRBD1 (6 bases). The V gene's germline CDR1 is WSHSY and CDR2 SAAADI. V shed 7 bases and J shed 5 bases, with 14 bases lying between them. CDR3 length equals 13 residues.

The chain uses TRBV25-1 and TRBJ2-3; D possibly corresponds to TRBD2 (5 bases). The CDR3 is 16 residues long. CDR1 is MGHDK, CDR2 SYGVNS, per germline. V gave up 3 bases and J gave up 2 bases, with 15 bases separating them. CDR3 protein: CASSDGSAGVTDTQYF. Written as DNA, the CDR3 is TGTGCCAGCAGTGACGGCTCGGCGGGTGTCACAGATACGCAGTATTTT.

The V call is TRBV27, the J call TRBJ1-1; a possible D gene is TRBD1 (5 bases). The CDR3 length is 15 residues. Germline-derived CDR1 and CDR2 are MNHEY and SMNVEV (reference sequence). The V and J ends lost 3 bases and 1 base respectively, with 12 bases between them. The CDR3 DNA is TGTGCCAGCAGTTTTGGGGGAGGGGCGAACACTGAAGCTTTCTTT. Protein product: CASSFGGGANTEAFF.

The chain recombines TRBV30 with TRBJ1-5; no reliable D call. Germline values: CDR1 GTSNPN, CDR2 SVGIG (reference sequence). The CDR3 consists of 13 residues. Trimming shortened V by 5 bases and J by 2 bases, and 10 bases separated the two germline ends. The CDR3 loop is CAWGRMGNQPQHF. In nucleotides, the CDR3 is TGTGCCTGGGGGCGGATGGGCAATCAGCCCCAGCATTTT.